The T cell receptor beta chain under discussion was sequenced for a study of breast tumors, draining lymph nodes, adjacent tissues. CDR3 length: 14 amino acids. Germline CDR1 is LGHDT and CDR2 is YNNKEL (reference sequence). Germline trimming cut 6 bases from V and 5 bases from J; bases unmatched to any gene: 4. Study outcomes and limitations: Tumor TCR diversity was below lymph nodes but above nontumor tissue. The data were judged consistent with most tumor T cells coming from lymph node and expanding in tumor.

MiXCR, run by TCRdb on the multiplex PCR reads, gives a single entry per CDR3 protein. The sample lists 47,000 or so distinct CDR3 sequences; 20% to 25% were seen once. By share of the sample, this clonotype is medium-sized (0.01 to 0.1%). The antigen remains undetermined. The receptor's source is a female donor with breast cancer. Some clones in this sample may be carry-over from other donors' samples. This rearrangement joins TRBV3-1 to TRBJ2-7; 13 bases line up with TRBD2. Sequenced material: breast tumor tissue. The CDR3 sequence: CASRLAGGPDEQYF. The CDR3 DNA is TGTGCCAGCAGACTAGCGGGGGGGCCCGACGAGCAGTACTTC.